This TCR beta chain comes out of a study of T cell changes during pregnancy in multiple sclerosis. Some clones are missing from TCRdb's copy, which holds only in-frame ones; the method was immunoSEQ multiplex PCR. This sample has roughly 90,000 clones, with approximately 90% found just once. From germline, CDR1 is SGHNT and CDR2 YYREEE (reference sequence). After removal of 2 bases from V and 3 bases from J, the junction contained 4 bases not matched to a gene. The length of the CDR3 is 15 residues. V and J are TRBV5-4 and TRBJ2-5, with 10 bases lining up with TRBD2. This TCR was sampled from a female donor with multiple sclerosis, enrolled in a pregnancy study. Specimen: peripheral blood, collected before pregnancy. The CDR3 region is CASSLSGRAKETQYF. CDR3 bases: TGTGCCAGCAGCTTAAGCGGGAGGGCCAAAGAGACCCAGTACTTC. Full variable domain (remainder filled in from reference TRBV5-4 and TRBJ2-5): ETGVTQSPTHLIKTRGQQVTLRCSSQSGHNTVSWYQQALGQGPQFIFQYYREEENGRGNFPPRFSGLQFPNYSSELNVNALELDDSALYLCASSLSGRAKETQYFGPGTRLLVL.